This TCR beta chain comes out of a study of T-cell memory formation after mild COVID-19. Study-wide background: TCR clusters were mostly donor specific.

Libraries for TCRalpha and TCRbeta carried sample barcodes and unique molecular identifiers via 5'RACE. Each CDR3 protein is one row after TCRdb ran MiXCR on the 5' RACE reads. The table lists 250,000 to 350,000 distinct CDR3 sequences, less than 20% of them singletons. Trimming left V 9 bases short and J 7 bases short, with 23 bases between. Germline CDR1 reads KGHDR; CDR2 reads SFDVKD. This CDR3 contains 16 residues. Broader study findings: A balance of CD4 and CD8 characterized clones contracting day 15 to 85, whereas later expanders leaned CD4+.

The sample holds a few counts of this clonotype. The antigen remains unidentified. The sequenced sample was PBMCs or a T cell subset sorted from them (not recorded which). The TCR originated in a young man who had mild COVID-19 (a few samples of this study predate the infection). Cell type and time point are not known. This chain links TRBV24-1 with TRBJ2-2, with D possibly matching TRBD2 (6 bases). CDR3 residues: CATVLYSLAPIGELFF. DNA for the CDR3: TGTGCCACCGTACTCTACTCGCTAGCGCCGATCGGGGAGCTGTTTTTT.